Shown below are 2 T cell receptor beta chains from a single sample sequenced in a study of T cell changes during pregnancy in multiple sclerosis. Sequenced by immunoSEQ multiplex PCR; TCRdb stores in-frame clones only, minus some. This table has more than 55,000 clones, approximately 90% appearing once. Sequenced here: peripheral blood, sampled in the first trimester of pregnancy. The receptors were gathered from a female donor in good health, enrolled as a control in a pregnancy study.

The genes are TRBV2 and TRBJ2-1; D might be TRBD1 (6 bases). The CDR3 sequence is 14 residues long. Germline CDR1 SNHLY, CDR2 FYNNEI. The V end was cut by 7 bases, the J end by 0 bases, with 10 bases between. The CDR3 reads CASIRGSSYNEQFF. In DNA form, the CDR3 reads TGTGCCAGCATAAGGGGGAGCTCCTACAATGAGCAGTTCTTC.

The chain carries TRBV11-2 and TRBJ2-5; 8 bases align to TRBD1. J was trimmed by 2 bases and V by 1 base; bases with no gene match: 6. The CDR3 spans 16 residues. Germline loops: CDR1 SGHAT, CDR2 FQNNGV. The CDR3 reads CASSLGGQVKQETQYF. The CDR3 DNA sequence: TGTGCCAGCAGCTTAGGGGGACAGGTGAAACAAGAGACCCAGTACTTC.